A single sample is the source of the 31 T cell receptor beta chains below, sequenced in a study of blood T cells in healthy people across ages. A second 7 to 11 cycle PCR used barcoded and J-beta primers. A single record per CDR3 protein comes from TCRdb applying MiXCR to the 5' RACE reads. The data contain about 1.8 million distinct CDR3 sequences, around 50% of them singletons. Material: blood. Source of these receptors: a woman in her thirties or forties in good health.

This clonotype was counted only a few times. This chain connects TRBV28 to TRBJ2-1; 10 nucleotides match TRBD1. Germline lookup yields CDR1 MDHEN and CDR2 SYDVKM. The CDR3 sequence is 15 residues long. V lost 4 bases, J lost 8 bases, and 8 bases stayed unmatched. The CDR3, as DNA: TGTGCCAGCAGTTCCTCAGACAGGGGGCTGGATGAGCAGTTCTTC. Its protein product is CASSSSDRGLDEQFF.

This rearrangement joins TRBV20-1 to TRBJ2-1; TRBD1 aligns across 9 bases. The ends lost 5 bases at V and 2 bases at J; junction bases unmatched: 7. CDR1 and CDR2 (germline): DFQATT, SNEGSKA (reference sequence). CDR3 length: 15 amino acids. CDR3 sequence: CSARLDRGPYNEQFF. In nucleotides, the CDR3 is TGCAGTGCTCGTCTGGACAGGGGACCCTACAATGAGCAGTTCTTC.

The J gene is TRBJ1-5, the V gene TRBV19, with unresolved D. CDR3 length equals 14 residues. Trimming left V 1 base short and J 0 bases short, with 4 bases between. Germline-derived CDR1 and CDR2 are LNHDA and SQIVND (reference sequence). The CDR3 bases are TGTGCCAGTAGTATAGTGGCTAGCAATCAGCCCCAGCATTTT. Protein: CASSIVASNQPQHF.

The chain has TRBV5-1 and TRBJ1-2; D uncertain. Germline V gene data show CDR1 as SGHRS and CDR2 as YFSETQ. Trimming stripped 6 bases from V and 8 bases from J, with 17 bases between. The CDR3 length is 13 residues. In DNA, the CDR3 is TGCGCCAGCACTAAGACGGGTCCCTCGGGCTACACCTTC. It translates to CASTKTGPSGYTF.

This chain uses TRBV4-1 with TRBJ2-2; TRBD2 aligns across 11 bases. Trimming at V came to 4 bases and at J to 0 bases, leaving 7 bases not matched to a gene. In germline, CDR1 is MGHRA, CDR2 YSYEKL. The CDR3 has 18 amino acids. This CDR3 reads CASSPVGTSGPNTGELFF. The CDR3 DNA sequence: TGCGCCAGCAGCCCTGTCGGGACTAGCGGTCCGAACACCGGGGAGCTGTTTTTT.

The chain recombines TRBV13 with TRBJ2-1; possibly TRBD2 for D (7 bases). This CDR3 comprises 15 residues. Trimming shortened V by 5 bases and J by 4 bases, and 15 bases separated the two germline ends. Germline V lookup: CDR1 PRHDT, CDR2 FYEKMQ (reference sequence). The DNA of the CDR3 is TGTGCCAGCAGCCCTGACGGGGGGCTTTACAATGAGCAGTTCTTC. It encodes CASSPDGGLYNEQFF.

V usage is TRBV11-2 and J usage is TRBJ1-2, with TRBD1 identical over 11 bases. This CDR3 region has 19 residues. The ends lost 6 bases at V and 4 bases at J; junction bases unmatched: 19. Germline CDR1 is SGHAT and CDR2 is FQNNGV. The CDR3 DNA reads TGTGCCAGCAGATCCTTAACCGGGACAGGGGGGTTCGTGAGCTATGGCTACACCTTC. Protein sequence: CASRSLTGTGGFVSYGYTF.

This rearrangement joins TRBV25-1 to TRBJ1-6; D remains ambiguous. The germline V gene has CDR1 MGHDK and CDR2 SYGVNS. Trimming removed 8 bases from V and 0 bases from J, with 11 bases in between. CDR3 length: 15 residues. The CDR3 DNA follows: TGTGCCAGCCAATCCCGGAGCTCCTATAATTCACCCCTCCACTTT. Encoded protein: CASQSRSSYNSPLHF.

This chain connects TRBV29-1 to TRBJ2-1, with TRBD1 identical over 7 bases. The CDR3 extends over 12 amino acids. Germline CDR1 and CDR2: SQVTM and ANQGSEA. Trimming took 3 bases from V and 10 from J; bases not matched to a gene: 6. The CDR3 DNA reads as TGCAGCGTTGATGACAGGGAGATGGAGCAGTTCTTC. Its protein product is CSVDDREMEQFF.

The V call is TRBV7-9, the J call TRBJ2-3; 10 bases map to TRBD2. With V trimmed by 6 bases and J by 2 bases, 8 bases remained unmatched. The CDR3 is 16 amino acids. Germline CDR1 and CDR2: SEHNR and FQNEAQ (reference sequence). This CDR3 is CASSPGLAAPTDTQYF. In DNA, the CDR3 is TGTGCCAGCAGTCCTGGACTAGCGGCCCCCACAGATACGCAGTATTTT.

In nucleotides, the CDR3 is TGTGCCAGCAGCGTGGACAGGATTAGTAACGAGCAGTACTTC. Its protein is CASSVDRISNEQYF. The chain has TRBV5-6 and TRBJ2-7; 7 bases map to TRBD1. The V gene end was trimmed by 4 bases and the J gene end by 5 bases; junction bases not matched to a gene: 9. The CDR3 length is 14 residues. Germline V gene lookup returns CDR1 SGHDT and CDR2 YYEEEE.

The chain is built from TRBV6-1 and TRBJ2-3; 8 bases agree with TRBD2. The CDR3 extends over 16 amino acids. With V trimmed by 10 bases and J by 2 bases, 14 bases remained unmatched. Germline-derived CDR1 and CDR2 are MNHNS and SASEGT. The CDR3 protein is CATARGGGGFTDTQYF. The CDR3 DNA reads TGTGCCACCGCCCGGGGGGGCGGGGGTTTCACAGATACGCAGTATTTT.

The chain joins TRBV27 to TRBJ1-4; D may be TRBD1 (6 bases). This CDR3 region has 14 residues. V lost 5 bases to trimming and J lost 4 bases, with 11 bases between them. In germline, CDR1 is MNHEY, CDR2 SMNVEV (reference sequence). The CDR3 DNA reads as TGTGCCAGCAGTCCGGACAGTATTAATGAAAAACTGTTTTTT. This codes for CASSPDSINEKLFF.

The rearrangement links TRBV3-1 to TRBJ1-2; D uncertain. Trimming stripped 0 bases from V and 8 bases from J, with 10 bases between. The CDR3 is 13 amino acids. The germline gives CDR1 LGHDT, CDR2 YNNKEL (reference sequence). As DNA, the CDR3 is TGTGCCAGCAGCCAAGAAATCCCTCGGGGCTACACCTTC. This sequence encodes CASSQEIPRGYTF. Full variable domain (missing parts from reference TRBV3-1 and TRBJ1-2): DTAVSQTPKYLVTQMGNDKSIKCEQNLGHDTMYWYKQDSKKFLKIMFSYNNKELIINETVPNRFSPKSPDKAHLNLHINSLELGDSAVYFCASSQEIPRGYTFGSGTRLTVV.

This clonotype showed up just a few times. The chain joins TRBV7-2 to TRBJ2-7; D ambiguous. CDR3 size: 15 residues. V was pared by 5 bases and J by 2 bases, with 16 bases between. The germline CDR1 and CDR2 sequences are SGHTA and FQGNSA. DNA for the CDR3: TGTGCCAGCAGCCCACACTCCGGCCGGGCCTACGAGCAGTACTTC. Its translation: CASSPHSGRAYEQYF. Complete variable domain (other parts from reference TRBV7-2 and TRBJ2-7): GAGVSQSPSNKVTEKGKDVELRCDPISGHTALYWYRQSLGQGLEFLIYFQGNSAPDKSGLPSDRFSAERTGGSVSTLTIQRTQQEDSAVYLCASSPHSGRAYEQYFGPGTRLTVT.

V is TRBV7-9 and J is TRBJ2-5; 8 nucleotides match TRBD1. J gave up 4 bases and V 5 bases, and 12 bases lay outside the gene matches. CDR1 is SEHNR and CDR2 is FQNEAQ in the germline V gene (reference sequence). This CDR3 has 16 amino acids. CDR3 DNA: TGTGCCAGCAGCCTAGGACAGGGAAGATGGAGAGAGACCCAGTACTTC. Translation gives CASSLGQGRWRETQYF.

This clonotype was seen a single time. The V gene is TRBV11-2, the J gene TRBJ2-2, with D possibly matching TRBD1 (6 bases). Germline CDR1 SGHAT, CDR2 FQNNGV. The CDR3 spans 14 residues. V dropped 5 bases and J dropped 5 bases, with 12 bases sitting between them. DNA for the CDR3: TGTGCCAGCAGCCTATCCGACAGGACCGGGGAGCTGTTTTTT. This gives the protein CASSLSDRTGELFF.

This clonotype was recorded a few times. The chain recombines TRBV29-1 with TRBJ1-2; possibly TRBD1 for D (6 bases). Trimming removed 7 bases from V and 8 bases from J, with 20 bases in between. Germline V lookup: CDR1 SQVTM, CDR2 ANQGSEA. The CDR3 sequence is 13 residues long. The DNA for the CDR3 is TGCAGCGCCCTGCCCCTGGACAGTTCAGGCTACACCTTC. Protein sequence: CSALPLDSSGYTF.

The count of this clonotype is one. J is TRBJ1-5 and V is TRBV5-6; D is perhaps TRBD1 (5 bases). Trimming took 4 bases from V and 4 from J, leaving 18 bases between them. CDR3 size: 16 residues. The V gene's germline CDR1 is SGHDT and CDR2 YYEEEE. Here the CDR3 reads CASSEGPPYNNQPQHF. CDR3 DNA sequence: TGTGCCAGCAGCGAGGGACCCCCGTACAATAATCAGCCCCAGCATTTT.

The rearrangement links TRBV9 to TRBJ2-1; 10 bases match TRBD1. The CDR3 contains 15 residues. CDR1 SGDLS and CDR2 YYNGEE come from the germline V gene. J gave up 7 bases and V 1 base, and 5 bases lay outside the gene matches. The CDR3 nucleotides read TGTGCCAGCAGCGTAAAATGGGACAGGGGAAATGAGCAGTTCTTC. Translated, it gives CASSVKWDRGNEQFF.

This clonotype has a handful of counts. The chain combines TRBV28 with TRBJ2-5; 15 bases agree with TRBD2. From germline, CDR1 is MDHEN and CDR2 SYDVKM. The junction had 9 bases not matched to a gene; V was cut back by 10 bases and J by 0 bases. The CDR3 runs to 17 residues. DNA of the CDR3: TGTGCCATTACGGGCGGGACTAGCGGGGGGTACCAAGAGACCCAGTACTTC. It is translated as CAITGGTSGGYQETQYF. Combining the CDR3 with reference TRBV28 and TRBJ2-5 gives the whole variable domain DVKVTQSSRYLVKRTGEKVFLECVQDMDHENMFWYRQDPGLGLRLIYFSYDVKMKEKGDIPEGYSVSREKKERFSLILESASTNQTSMYLCAITGGTSGGYQETQYFGPGTRLLVL.

The chain is built from TRBV20-1 and TRBJ2-7; D is perhaps TRBD1 (5 bases). This CDR3 has 12 amino acids. Germline CDR1 DFQATT, CDR2 SNEGSKA (reference sequence). The V end was cut by 7 bases, the J end by 0 bases, with 10 bases between. The DNA for the CDR3 is TGCAGTGTCCCAGGGAACTCCTACGAGCAGTACTTC. It specifies CSVPGNSYEQYF.

This clonotype has just a few counts. CDR3 region: CASRGGRQGGVAKNIQYF. For the CDR3, the DNA is TGCGCCAGCAGGGGGGGCCGACAGGGAGGAGTAGCCAAAAACATTCAGTACTTC. This chain uses TRBV5-1 with TRBJ2-4; a weak D match, TRBD1 (7 bases). CDR3 length: 18 amino acids. V lost 5 bases to trimming and J lost 0 bases, with 21 bases between them. CDR1 and CDR2 from the germline V gene are SGHRS and YFSETQ. The entire variable domain, with the rest obtained from reference TRBV5-1 and TRBJ2-4, is as follows: KAGVTQTPRYLIKTRGQQVTLSCSPISGHRSVSWYQQTPGQGLQFLFEYFSETQRNKGNFPGRFSGRQFSNSRSEMNVSTLELGDSALYLCASRGGRQGGVAKNIQYFGAGTRLSVL.

V and J are TRBV20-1 and TRBJ1-2; TRBD1 is a possible D gene (6 bases). Per the germline V gene, CDR1 is DFQATT and CDR2 is SNEGSKA (reference sequence). The V end was cut by 3 bases, the J end by 4 bases, with 15 bases between. This CDR3 is 14 amino acids long. In DNA form, the CDR3 reads TGCAGTGCTAGTGCAGGGGAGGGGGTCTATGGCTACACCTTC. Its protein is CSASAGEGVYGYTF.

The chain links TRBV7-8 to TRBJ1-2, with D uncertain. The CDR3 totals 13 residues. CDR1 SGHVS and CDR2 FQNEAQ come from the germline V gene. The V and J ends lost 5 bases and 7 bases respectively, with 14 bases between them. The CDR3 DNA sequence: TGTGCCAGCAGCCAGGCGGGGTATCCTGGCTACACCTTC. Protein product: CASSQAGYPGYTF.

The J gene is TRBJ2-3, the V gene TRBV5-1, with TRBD2 as a possible D gene (6 bases). There are 14 residues in the CDR3. V lost 4 bases and J lost 2, with 11 bases in between. Per germline, CDR1 SGHRS and CDR2 YFSETQ. The CDR3 here is CASSDGTYTDTQYF. The CDR3 DNA reads as TGCGCCAGCAGCGACGGGACTTACACAGATACGCAGTATTTT.

V and J are TRBV16 and TRBJ2-6; D unclear. The V end was cut by 3 bases, the J end by 3 bases, with 6 bases between. This CDR3 is built from 14 residues. Germline loops: CDR1 KGHSY, CDR2 FQNENV. The DNA of the CDR3 is TGTGCCAGCAGCCATGCATATGGGGCCAACGTCCTGACTTTC. Protein: CASSHAYGANVLTF.

As concerns this clonotype: The junction shows a germline mismatch at one end, possibly a read error. This sequence joins TRBV6-5 and TRBJ1-2; TRBD1 matches at 10 bases. The CDR3 is made up of 14 amino acids. Per germline, CDR1 MNHEY and CDR2 SVGAGI. The CDR3 protein is CASRGTGVRYGCTF. Written as DNA, the CDR3 is TGTGCCAGCAGGGGGACAGGGGTGCGCTATGGCTGCACCTTC.

The chain combines TRBV7-2 with TRBJ1-2; possible D gene TRBD1, 5 bases. The CDR3 is 14 residues long. Trimming stripped 5 bases from V and 3 bases from J, with 13 bases between. Germline V CDR1 and CDR2: SGHTA, FQGNSA. Here the CDR3 DNA reads TGTGCCAGCAGCCTCGACAGATCGGACTATGGCTACACCTTC. It translates to CASSLDRSDYGYTF.

The V call is TRBV10-3, the J call TRBJ2-3, with a tentative D call TRBD1 (6 bases). The length of the CDR3 is 18 residues. The V gene's germline CDR1 is ENHRY and CDR2 SYGVKD. V was cut by 0 bases and J by 3 bases, with 19 bases left in between. CDR3 coding DNA: TGTGCCATCAGTGAGTCGACCGCCGGGGCAGGGGAAACAGATACGCAGTATTTT. Translating gives CAISESTAGAGETDTQYF.

This clonotype was seen a few times. This sequence joins TRBV28 and TRBJ2-1; D is perhaps TRBD2 (6 bases). Germline V lookup: CDR1 MDHEN, CDR2 SYDVKM. Trimming cost V 6 bases and J 12 bases, with 12 bases left between them. The CDR3 has 11 amino acids. DNA for the CDR3: TGTGCCAGCAGGGGGGGAAGAGGGCAGTTCTTC. Protein product: CASRGGRGQFF.